The T cell receptor beta chain described here comes from a study of blood T cell repertoires in COVID-19 (dated by TCRdb to about 2020). About the full investigation: The collaborator samples originated in the United States, Italy and Spain and spanned the acute and convalescent phases of COVID-19. The material from the prospective study consisted of cDNA or gDNA derived from T cells, B-cell-depleted T cells, or PBMCs. The dataset comprised deeply sampled blood TCRbeta repertoires from subjects exposed to, actively infected with, or recovered from COVID-19. A freely available public database, intended as a resource for researchers studying the immune response to SARS-CoV-2, is where the repertoires were released. The samples were drawn from two sources: the first 160 participants of the ongoing ImmuneRACE study, and approximately 1,300 subjects contributed by 6 global collaborators. Nearly every sample came with metadata listing a de-identified subject ID, COVID-19 status, age in years and sex. Where available, HLA class I and class II types were obtained from metadata supplied by the sample provider rather than from assay-based typing. Broader findings and caveats from the paper: Clinical and demographic metadata were provided uncurated, with the amount varying by source and participant.

About this clone: Its target antigen remains unknown. No clone much larger than this one lies a single base away; base qualities are absent.

Each collaborating institution followed its own protocols to collect whole blood in K2EDTA tubes. Collaborator samples were shipped for TCRbeta analysis as frozen whole blood, isolated PBMCs, or DNA extracted from either sample type. The CDR3 sequence holds 16 residues, the cysteine and phenylalanine included. The only DNA kept is the CDR3, 48 bases in frame from the first base. Sequences SGHTA (CDR1) and FQGTGA (CDR2) are obtained from the germline V gene. V trim: 4 bases; J trim: 4 bases; unmatched bases: 4. TCRbeta CDR3 regions were amplified from genomic DNA using the immunoSEQ Assay, a bias-controlled multiplex PCR. On the authors' methods: Within the assay, amplification of reference gene primers was used to estimate how many nucleated cells each sample contained. Sequence reads were collapsed and filtered to measure the absolute abundance of every unique TCRbeta CDR3 rearrangement. For each sample, productive Simpson clonality was calculated as the square root of Simpson's diversity index over productive rearrangements. TCRdb took this table from immuneACCESS and kept in-frame rearrangements with V and J called. Such tables lack part of the clones; where checked against another copy, unresolved V genes explain under half of the gap, and the rest is unexplained. Clonal size and the V and J genes are those of that table, whereas D and trimming came from the DNA. The sample profile shows approximately 280,000 clones; nearly 90% of them were found once. The ten largest clones represent about 8.6% of the sample.

The V and J genes are TRBV7-3 and TRBJ2-5; 15 of the junction bases match TRBD2. Sequencing input: peripheral blood. This receptor was taken from a man between 18 and 29 years old with active or convalescent COVID-19. The CDR3 protein is CASSSGLAGGVETQYF. The DNA sequence is as follows: TGTGCCAGCAGCTCGGGACTAGCGGGGGGCGTAGAGACCCAGTACTTC.